This T cell receptor beta chain was sequenced for a study of blood T cell repertoires in COVID-19. Looking at the study overall: T cells, B-cell-depleted T cells, or PBMCs provided the cDNA or gDNA that served as material.

Participant-reported clinical history was the basis for cohort assignment. The V end lost 2 bases, the J end lost 6 bases, and 12 bases lay between the germline ends. The CDR3 consists of 14 residues. Germline V CDR1 and CDR2: SGHTA, FQGTGA. Measured with immunoSEQ multiplex PCR; TCRdb has only the in-frame clones, and not every one. This sample yields roughly 150,000 clones, of which approximately 77% are seen a single time; 15% to 20% belongs to the top ten. The rearrangement links TRBV7-3 to TRBJ2-3; no clear D. The source of this sequence is a man in his fifties or sixties who had recovered from COVID-19. The source material was PBMCs or T cells enriched from blood (not recorded which). The CDR3 region is CASSLVGPLDTQYF. In nucleotides, the CDR3 is TGTGCCAGCAGCTTAGTCGGTCCTTTGGATACGCAGTATTTT.